This TCR beta chain was obtained from a study of blood T cells in healthy people across ages (dated by TCRdb to about 2015). General notes on the study: In model experiments, roughly one uniquely barcoded TCR beta cDNA molecule per two T cells was captured by template switching. To track age-related changes in TCR beta repertoire diversity, the study relied on deep sequencing normalized with unique cDNA molecular identifiers. The donors were split into four age groups: young (average around 15 years), middle-aged (about 40), aged (roughly 65) and long-lived (over 80). Using the same blood draw, the study looked at two additional independent replicas of 1 million unique cDNA reads for two donors, one aged 18 to 30 and the other aged 80 or older.

The library was built by means of 5' RACE. Sequencing instrument: Illumina HiSeq 2500. The second PCR ran for roughly 6 to 11 cycles and used a J-beta primer mix along with a sample-barcoded 5' primer. A unique molecular identifier was introduced onto each TCR beta cDNA molecule by a template-switch 5' adaptor carrying 12 random nucleotides. Each sample yielded at least 2.5 million CDR3-containing paired-end reads. First-strand cDNA was synthesized from all RNA with the Mint cDNA synthesis kit, primed by a TRBC-specific oligonucleotide. After uracil-DNA glycosylase treatment, a first 18-cycle PCR used universal primers M1SS and BC2_uni_R on all cDNA. The original methods were these. For normalization, 1 million high-quality reads were randomly selected from each sample, with every read carrying a distinct molecular identifier. Instead of being binned into consensus sequences, reads that shared molecular identifiers were thrown out. CDR3 identification, clonotype clustering and error correction used MiTCR with a Q25 quality threshold and the strictest error-elimination algorithm. Lower-bound total TCR beta diversity was estimated with a nonparametric unseen species model using Euler transformation. TCRdb reworked the public reads: Q25 trimming with fastp, MiXCR clone assembly, productive beta chains retained. Duplicate CDR3 protein sequences are folded into a single record with the most common DNA and genes. These V and J calls rely on TCRdb rather than the paper's analysis. In this sample the table shows around 1,000,000 distinct CDR3 sequences, almost 25% of which occur a single time. The top ten clonotypes cover around 0.75% of the sample.

What the work shows at the level of the full study, not this receptor alone: Because the CMV infection status of the donors was unknown, age-related changes in expanded clonotypes may potentially have been confounded. As age increased, observed TCR beta diversity per million T cells dropped in a roughly linear way, and a significant reduction was already evident by age approximately 40. Estimates of total diversity based on one million sequenced T cells were considered lower bounds and underestimates. Compared with the aged group, the long-lived group had more naive CD4+ T cells, fewer expanded clones and increased TCR diversity, a pattern suggesting age selection. Since profiling was done on bulk unsorted PBMCs, naive and antigen-experienced compartments could not be conclusively compared. The percentage of naive T cells measured by flow cytometry correlated strongly with observed TCR beta diversity.

Concerning this clonotype: Its recognized antigen is unknown. It has no much larger one-base neighbor in the sample; base qualities were not kept.

Donors were approximately 42 systemically healthy Caucasian individuals from Russia aged roughly 6 to 100 years. About 10 milliliters of peripheral blood were collected from each donor into EDTA-treated Vacutainer tubes. PBMCs were isolated by Ficoll-Paque density-gradient centrifugation, with at least 6 million obtained per sample. Total RNA was extracted from PBMCs with Trizol reagent, with at least 6 micrograms obtained per sample. For every donor, an aliquot of PBMCs went through flow cytometry to measure the percentages of naive CD45RAhigh/CD27high T cells. The sample was also reused in another study, on T cells of mothers and their children. Taken from the second paper: Nine systemically healthy Caucasian individuals served as donors, namely three mothers together with their six children. cDNA synthesis used all of the extracted RNA, with approximately 1.4 ug of RNA in each 15 ul reaction. Sample barcodes and 2-4 random nucleotides were added via the M1S primer in the second PCR. More than 9 million TCR beta CDR3 reads were obtained from each mother, and some 3.3 million reads were obtained from each child. Thymic selection shapes the output of TCR recombination in a similar way in related and unrelated pairs, and inherited differences have a minor effect. Normalized repertoire overlap was always slightly but never significantly higher in related than unrelated mother-child pairs. No persistent microchimeric T cell clones were found, with a detection sensitivity of approximately 110 clones per million clonotypes. In the study, deep NGS was used to compare the TCR beta repertoires of mothers and children, and features distinguishing related mother-child pairs from unrelated individuals were sought. On average, the children were approximately 11 +/- 4 years old, while the mothers were about 37 +/- 4 years old. Libraries were sequenced on Illumina HiSeq 2000 with 100+100 nt paired-end reads after adapter ligation with NEBNext reagents. Mother and child libraries were prepared a month apart and sequenced in separate runs to prevent cross-contamination. Each donor had between 500,000 and 2,000,000 distinct TCR beta clonotypes identified. Naive TCR beta clonotypes were estimated from low-frequency clonotypes matched to each donor's FACS-determined naive share, without sorting.

This receptor was identified in a girl aged 2 to 10 in good health. The sequencing input was blood.

The CDR3 here reads CSARDFHEIAGDLNEQFF. The bases read TGCAGTGCTAGAGATTTTCATGAAATAGCGGGGGACCTGAACGAGCAGTTCTTC. The chain is made from TRBV20-1 and TRBJ2-1, and 9 junction bases match TRBD2. Trimming accounts for 0 bases at V and 10 bases at J, while the number of junction bases matched to no gene is 19. The germline V gene (reference sequence) yields DFQATT for CDR1 and SNEGSKA for CDR2. Inclusive of the bounding cysteine and phenylalanine, the CDR3 is 18 residues long. Solely the CDR3 DNA is kept, with 54 bases framed from the first base.